This T cell receptor (beta chain) derives from a study of cytomegalovirus exposure and HLA in healthy donors (TCRdb year 2017). About the full investigation: According to an earlier analysis of a few hundred of the donors, about 179 million T cells yielded 90 million to 140 million unique TCR beta sequences and 250 to 350 Gb of sequence data. An early release that covered 640 HLA-typed donors contained approximately 300 gigabases of sequencing data and around 80 million unique TCR sequences. The study was designed to test whether signatures of past pathogen exposure could be identified by cataloging public T cell receptors. Roughly five DR-DQ haplotypes were treated as single units for association and clustering because of strong linkage in the cohort. Donor age, sex, ethnicity and CMV serostatus were compiled alongside the repertoire data. A later analysis re-analyzed previously published TCR beta repertoires from roughly 630 donors and added high-resolution HLA genotyping to study TCR occurrence patterns. In an earlier analysis of 500 to 650 of the donors, high-throughput TCR beta sequencing was used to judge whether each TCR beta V gene segment behaved as functional or pseudogenic. Across approximately 400 genotyped donors of the cohort, an average of 235,054 unique TCR beta nucleotide sequences per donor were sequenced, and around 20% of those sequences were non-productive. Using immunosequencing, the study profiled T cell repertoires from about 620 subjects and related those repertoires to cytomegalovirus serostatus. To predict cytomegalovirus infection status, the study brought together high-throughput TCR immunosequencing, statistical association of individual TCRs with disease status, and machine learning. The later analysis used no new phenotypic data to find candidate immune exposures, relying instead on TCR beta sequences and their occurrence across donors. A later genetic analysis took genome-wide SNP genotypes for 398 of the 666 donors and used that subset as a discovery cohort. Of the roughly 430 genotyped donors, roughly 80% fell in the genetic ancestry cluster associated with self-reported Caucasian donors. Typing coverage varied by locus: 629-630 donors for A, B, C, DRB1 and DQB1; under 550 for DQA1; around 610 for DPA1; more than 450 for DPB1. Both class I and class II loci were covered by HLA typing, at four-digit resolution. Besides the first cohort of around 670 subjects, a separate validation cohort made up of 120 different subjects was used. All discovery cohort repertoires had been generated on a single sequencing platform.

V loses 5 bases, J loses 4 bases, and the germline ends lie 20 bases apart. CDR1 and CDR2, looked up from the germline V gene, are SGHTA and FQGTGA. CDR3 length: 16 amino acids, cysteine to phenylalanine. The retained sequence is limited to the CDR3, 48 bases, with the frame set at the first base. As concerns this clone: No cognate antigen has been identified for it. No clone much larger than this one lies a single base away; base qualities are absent.

The library was produced with the immunoSEQ multiplex PCR assay. For the multiplex PCR, a mixture combining 60 forward primers for TCR Vbeta segments and 13 reverse primers for TCR Jbeta segments was used. A multiplex PCR assay on genomic DNA amplified the CDR3 region of rearranged TCR beta genes. Amplified TCR beta libraries were sequenced as 87-base-pair reads on the Illumina HiSeq System. As for the original processing: Across the 666 repertoires, a later analysis counted 80 million or so unique TCR beta chains, about 10 million of which were shared by at least two donors. To remove PCR and sequencing errors, raw reads were error-corrected and collapsed into unique sequences using a nearest-neighbor algorithm that merged closely related sequences. Alignment of CDR3 sequences to IMGT reference sequences was used to assign V, D and J gene segments. For a sequence to be retained, a match of at least six nucleotides was required to both a V gene segment and a J gene segment. Rearrangements were classified as productive when the CDR3 lacked stop codons and remained in frame with V and J, and all other rearrangements were classified as non-productive. Following IMGT convention, CDR3 was defined as the stretch from the second conserved V-encoded cysteine up to the conserved J-encoded phenylalanine. The earlier analysis of roughly 590 of the donors excluded sequences that lacked an unambiguous match to a single V gene segment. An earlier analysis of several hundred of the donors called V segments functional above 56.7% productive rearrangements and segregating when the between-donor standard deviation exceeded 5%. To diagnose cytomegalovirus status from the catalog of TCR beta chain sequences, a statistical classification framework was built. V and J gene assignment, in a later analysis, came from comparing TCR nucleotide sequences with IMGT/GENE-DB human TR gene sequences. In a later analysis, CDR3 sequences and most-parsimonious VDJ recombination scenarios were assigned using the TCRdist pipeline. In a later analysis, every TCR beta chain was defined by the combination of its CDR3 amino acid sequence and its V-gene family, and reads without a unique V-gene family were dropped. In a later analysis, 450 to 600 highly shared, low-generation-probability nucleotide sequences were removed to address suspected cross-contamination and a sequencing artifact. A later analysis calculated a clonal expansion index for each public chain from normalized within-repertoire ranks of inferred template counts. A later analysis computed generation probabilities with a VDJ recombination model fitted to out-of-frame rearrangements, and checked the results against IGoR. Hypergeometric tests were used in a later analysis to score TCR-TCR, TCR-HLA and TCR-CMV co-occurrence, with a repertoire-size bias correction applied to the TCR pairs. To estimate false discovery rates, a later analysis permuted the HLA or CMV assignments 20 times. In a later analysis, co-occurring TCRs were grouped with DBSCAN, and TCRdist sequence similarity was added when clustering was performed within HLA-allele-positive subsets. Co-occurrence clustering excluded repertoires with fewer than 30,000 or more than 120,000 public chains, plus five with anomalous nucleotide sharing. This is the immuneACCESS table as TCRdb keeps it, with only in-frame sequences that have V and J called. A part of the clones is gone; compared with another copy, unresolved V genes explain less than half, and the rest is unexplained. V and J calls and clone size follow that table, whereas D and trimming were derived from the DNA. The sample table holds some 150,000 clones, of which over 70% were seen once. Together, the top ten hold over 6.5% of the sample.

General study outcomes and caveats: The study listed 164 TCR beta chains as associated with cytomegalovirus. When HLA alleles, especially DR and DQ, strongly co-occurred, TCR associations were difficult to assign to individual alleles. In a later genetic analysis, a missense DCLRE1C variant was associated with V-gene and J-gene trimming of TCR beta chains, and the association was replicated in an independent cohort. Because HLA typing was unavailable for some donors at each locus, only the typed subset was used in association tests. A further reported finding was that TCR beta sequences accurately predicted the HLA-A and HLA-B alleles for most subjects in the first cohort. The 87-base-pair reads could not distinguish some IMGT-functional V segments, including TRBV6-2 and TRBV6-3, so those segments were excluded. A cluster of highly shared sequence variants was judged likely to represent a technical artifact of the sequencing pipeline. The earlier analysis of almost 600 of the donors excluded over 15 rarely observed V segments, including chromosome 9 orphons, because counts were too low. Sequencing depth was assumed to be roughly uniform across donors in the presence/absence analyses, though that assumption may not hold. A few of the identified cytomegalovirus-associated TCR beta chains were confirmed in vitro to be specific for cytomegalovirus antigens. In a later analysis, HLA-associated TCR beta chains showed more clonal expansion and lower generation probabilities than non-associated chains that were equally common. According to a later genetic analysis, donors in an Asian-associated ancestry cluster had fewer N-insertions in productive TCRs than the approximately 710-donor mean. It was suggested by the authors that the approach could potentially be generalized to other disease states and immunological phenotypes. An earlier analysis of several hundred of the donors showed that most TCR beta V segments appeared in productive rearrangements either about 87% or about 30% of the time, which broadly matched IMGT annotations. Specific HLA alleles were associated with over 15,000 TCR beta sequences at a false discovery rate of 0.05 in a later analysis. The only immune exposure information available for the cohort was CMV serostatus. According to a later analysis, TCR association rates differed among HLA loci, with DRB1 alleles showing the most associated TCRs and HLA-C alleles showing the fewest. Across donors, most TCR sequences were observed very rarely, whereas some public TCRs were present in many individuals. According to a later analysis, parvovirus B19, influenza, CMV and Epstein-Barr virus appeared linked to several top co-occurrence clusters. A later analysis found that most CMV-associated TCR beta chains appeared HLA-restricted, with HLA associations seemingly driven largely by CMV exposure. Linkage disequilibrium might explain the correlated functional status among segregating V segments, but an unknown experimental factor could not be excluded. Only TCR beta chains were sequenced in this cohort, and the absence of alpha or paired-chain data limited detectable features. The classifier was reported to diagnose cytomegalovirus status with high specificity and sensitivity in both the original and validation cohorts.

The cohort was made up of about 670 healthy bone marrow donors. At the time of sampling, every cohort member was nominally healthy, though immune exposures that went unrecorded were likely present. The donor tested CMV seronegative and was one of the 352 seronegative cohort members. Every donor gave a peripheral blood sample, and the peripheral blood mononuclear cells from that sample were used for TCR beta sequencing. Genomic DNA was extracted from the blood cell samples with the Qiagen DNeasy Blood Extraction Kit. The chain couples TRBV7-3 to TRBJ1-1; a tentative D call is TRBD1 (5 bases match). Material: PBMCs. The receptor's source is a man under 40 in good health and CMV-seronegative. In nucleotide form, the sequence is TGTGCCAGCAGCGTCCGCGGGGGATCGGGTAGCACTGAAGCTTTCTTT. Its product reads: CASSVRGGSGSTEAFF.